The present T cell receptor (beta chain) was sequenced within a study of control samples from healthy donors and cancer patients. Data came from immunoSEQ multiplex PCR; TCRdb stores just in-frame clones and leaves some out. Of 95,000 to 130,000 clones listed, over 75% were seen once; the top ten hold about 1%. Germline values: CDR1 SNHLY, CDR2 FYNNEI. Trimming stripped 5 bases from V and 0 bases from J, with 24 bases between. This CDR3 spans 19 amino acids. This clone was detected once. This rearrangement joins TRBV2 to TRBJ2-3, with D unresolved. Sequencing was carried out using PBMCs. This clonotype originated in a woman aged 45-60 years with colorectal cancer. In DNA, the CDR3 is TGTGCCAGCAGTTCAAGTAACGTTAGAACCACGGAGAGCACAGATACGCAGTATTTT. Its protein product is CASSSSNVRTTESTDTQYF.